These T cell receptor beta chains were read from a single sample in a study of vaccination and CD4 T cells after COVID-19. Via MiXCR, TCRdb re-called the PCR reads, giving one row per CDR3 protein. The sample includes about 25,000 distinct CDR3 sequences, less than 40% of them seen just once. No antigen has been identified for these receptors. This sample comprised CD4+ T cells from blood, cultured in vitro, obtained about 7 months after SARS-CoV-2 vaccination. All receptors come from a human donor who had recovered from COVID-19. Each CDR3 is given with its conserved first and last residue. The D gene is left open where the match is weak. A row's size may be missing; if present it is once, few, many or a size class.

j_call,cdr3_length,clone_size,v_call,d_call,cdr3_nt,cdr3_aa
TRBJ1-1,15,.,TRBV19,TRBD1,TGTGCCAGTAGGAGACAGGGGGGGCTTAACACTGAAGCTTTCTTT,CASRRQGGLNTEAFF
TRBJ2-5,13,.,TRBV19,.,TGTGCCAGTAGTATCATGGTTTCAGAGACCCAGTACTTC,CASSIMVSETQYF
TRBJ2-3,15,.,TRBV7-3,.,TGTGCCAGCAGCTTAACGGGCCACGGGGCAGATACGCAGTATTTT,CASSLTGHGADTQYF
TRBJ2-3,13,.,TRBV10-3,TRBD1,TGTGCCATCACGGACAGGCACACAGATACGCAGTATTTT,CAITDRHTDTQYF
TRBJ2-7,15,.,TRBV20-1,.,TGCAGTGCTAGAGTGGGCAGGCCTTATCCCTACGAGCAGTACTTC,CSARVGRPYPYEQYF
TRBJ2-5,14,.,TRBV27,.,TGTGCCAGCAGTTCCCGGGACAACCAAGAGACCCAGTACTTC,CASSSRDNQETQYF
TRBJ2-5,15,few,TRBV2,TRBD2,TGTGCCAGCAGGCTAGCGGGAGTAGAGGGGGAGACCCAGTACTTC,CASRLAGVEGETQYF
TRBJ2-1,15,.,TRBV6-4,.,TGTGCCAGCAGTGACGGGGGTAGACGCCGCAATGAGCAGTTCTTC,CASSDGGRRRNEQFF
TRBJ2-7,13,.,TRBV7-8,TRBD1,TGTGCCAGCAGTCAGGGACAGCCCTACGAGCAGTACTTC,CASSQGQPYEQYF
TRBJ1-1,15,.,TRBV6-2/TRBV6-3,.,TGTGCCAGCAGTGGCCCGGGACGGGGGAACACTGAAGCTTTCTTT,CASSGPGRGNTEAFF
TRBJ2-7,15,few,TRBV7-9,.,TGTGCCAGCAGCTTAACGCTAGCGGGACAGGACGAGCAGTACTTC,CASSLTLAGQDEQYF
TRBJ2-7,17,.,TRBV6-1,.,TGTGCCAGCAGCGAAAAAGGGGGTCGGGTAAGCTCCTACGAGCAGTACTTC,CASSEKGGRVSSYEQYF
TRBJ1-2,12,few,TRBV28,.,TGTGCCAGCAGTTACCAGGGGTACGGCTACACCTTC,CASSYQGYGYTF
TRBJ1-1,14,.,TRBV15,.,TGTGCCACCAGCAGAGGGAATAGTGACACTGAAGCTTTCTTT,CATSRGNSDTEAFF
TRBJ2-5,13,.,TRBV20-1,.,TGCAGTGCTAGCCCCGGACAAGGAGAGACCCAGTACTTC,CSASPGQGETQYF
TRBJ2-1,15,few,TRBV6-4,.,TGTGCCAGCAGTGACGGCGGGACAGACTACAATGAGCAGTTCTTC,CASSDGGTDYNEQFF
TRBJ2-6,16,.,TRBV6-1,TRBD1,TGTGCCAGCAAACAGACAGGGGCCATAGGGGCCAACGTCCTGACTTTC,CASKQTGAIGANVLTF
TRBJ2-5,14,.,TRBV20-1,TRBD2,TGCAGTGCCCAGCGGGGGGGGATAGGGGAGACCCAGTACTTC,CSAQRGGIGETQYF
TRBJ2-6,18,.,TRBV7-2,.,TGTGCCAGCAGCTTAGGAGTGGCCACCATCTCTGGGGCCAACGTCCTGACTTTC,CASSLGVATISGANVLTF
TRBJ2-1,14,few,TRBV20-1,TRBD2,TGCAGTGCTGCGCTAGCGGGAGCTTACAATGAGCAGTTCTTC,CSAALAGAYNEQFF
TRBJ2-3,15,few,TRBV7-9,TRBD2,TGTGCCAGCAGCTTGACTAGCGGTTACACAGATACGCAGTATTTT,CASSLTSGYTDTQYF
TRBJ2-5,17,.,TRBV7-2,TRBD1,TGTGCCAGCTGCTCAGGACAGGGCACCATTAGGGGAGAGACCCAGTACTTC,CASCSGQGTIRGETQYF
TRBJ2-7,15,.,TRBV6-5,.,TGTGCCAGCAGTTATGCCCAGGGACACCCCTACGAGCAGTACTTC,CASSYAQGHPYEQYF
TRBJ2-4,13,.,TRBV28,TRBD1,TGTGCCAGCAGTGGGGACAGGAGGAACATTCAGTACTTC,CASSGDRRNIQYF
TRBJ2-1,15,.,TRBV6-1,TRBD2,TGTGCCAGCAGTACGCTAGCGGGAGGCTATAATGAGCAGTTCTTC,CASSTLAGGYNEQFF
TRBJ2-3,15,few,TRBV20-1,TRBD2,TGCAGTGCTAGAGGACTAGCGGGAGGGAAAGATACGCAGTATTTT,CSARGLAGGKDTQYF
TRBJ2-3,13,.,TRBV7-9,TRBD1,TGTGCCAGCAGCGATACAGGGGCAGATACGCAGTATTTT,CASSDTGADTQYF
TRBJ2-2,13,.,TRBV20-1,.,TGCAGTGCTAGGCATGCGAACACCGGGGAGCTGTTTTTT,CSARHANTGELFF